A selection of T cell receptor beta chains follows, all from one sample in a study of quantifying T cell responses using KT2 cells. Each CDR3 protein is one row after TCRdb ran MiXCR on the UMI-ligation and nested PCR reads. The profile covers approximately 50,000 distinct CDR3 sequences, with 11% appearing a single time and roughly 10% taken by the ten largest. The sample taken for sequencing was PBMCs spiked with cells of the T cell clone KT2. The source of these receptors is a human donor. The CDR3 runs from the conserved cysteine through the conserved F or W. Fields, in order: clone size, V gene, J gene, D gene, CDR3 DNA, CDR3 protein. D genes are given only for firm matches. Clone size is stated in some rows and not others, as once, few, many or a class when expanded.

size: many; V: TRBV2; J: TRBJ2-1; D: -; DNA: TGTGCCAGCAGCTGGGACTCAAACAATGAGCAGTTCTTC; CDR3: CASSWDSNNEQFF
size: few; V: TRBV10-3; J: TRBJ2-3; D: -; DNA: TGTGCCATCAGTGGGGCAAGGACCCAGACAGATACGCAGTATTTT; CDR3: CAISGARTQTDTQYF
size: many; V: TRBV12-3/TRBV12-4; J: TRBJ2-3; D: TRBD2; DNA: TGTGCCAGCAGGACTAGCGGGAGCCCAGATACGCAGTATTTT; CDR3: CASRTSGSPDTQYF
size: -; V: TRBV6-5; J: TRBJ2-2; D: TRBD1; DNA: TGTGCCAGCAGTTCCTCCCGGACAGGGGGGACCGGGGAGCTGTTTTTT; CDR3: CASSSSRTGGTGELFF
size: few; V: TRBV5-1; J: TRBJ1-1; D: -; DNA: TGCGCCAGCAGTGGAGAACACACTGAAGCTTTCTTT; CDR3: CASSGEHTEAFF
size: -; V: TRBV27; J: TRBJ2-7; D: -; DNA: TGTGCCAGCAGAACGGGGGCAGAGATCTACGAGCAGTACTTC; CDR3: CASRTGAEIYEQYF
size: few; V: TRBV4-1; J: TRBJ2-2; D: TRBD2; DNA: TGCGCCAGCAGCCCAGGACTAGCGCGACACACCGGGGAGCTGTTTTTT; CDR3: CASSPGLARHTGELFF
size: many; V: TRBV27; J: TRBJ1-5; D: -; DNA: TGTGCCAGCAGTTTAGAGGTGGGTCAGCCCCAGCATTTT; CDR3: CASSLEVGQPQHF
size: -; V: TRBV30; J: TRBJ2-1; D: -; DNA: TGTGCCTGGAGTCAAGACAATGAGCAGTTCTTC; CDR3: CAWSQDNEQFF
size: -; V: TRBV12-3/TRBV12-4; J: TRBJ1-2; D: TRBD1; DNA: TGTGCCAGCAGTGACAGGGGTGGTACTATGGCTTACACCTTC; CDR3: CASSDRGGTMAYTF
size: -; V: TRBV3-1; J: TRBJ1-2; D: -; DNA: TGTGCCAGCAGCCAAGATACGGGACACTATGGCTACACCTTC; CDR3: CASSQDTGHYGYTF
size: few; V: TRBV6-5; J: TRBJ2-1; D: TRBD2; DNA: TGTGCCAGCAGTTCGAGCGGGGTCAATAACAATGAGCAGTTCTTC; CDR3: CASSSSGVNNNEQFF
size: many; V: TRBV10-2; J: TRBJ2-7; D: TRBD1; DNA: TGCGCCAGCAGGCCTAGTAGGGGGCTTGGCCACGAGCAGTACTTC; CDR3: CASRPSRGLGHEQYF
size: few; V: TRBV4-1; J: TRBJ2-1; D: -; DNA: TGCGCCAGCAGCCAAGATCGGGCGGGTCGCAATGAGCAGTTCTTC; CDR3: CASSQDRAGRNEQFF
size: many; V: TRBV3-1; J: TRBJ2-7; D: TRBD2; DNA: TGTGCCAGCAGCCATCTAAGGGAGGGCGAGCAGTACTTC; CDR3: CASSHLREGEQYF
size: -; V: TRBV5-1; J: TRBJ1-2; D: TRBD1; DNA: TGCGCCAGCAGCACCCTACAGGGGAACTATGGCTACACCTTC; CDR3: CASSTLQGNYGYTF
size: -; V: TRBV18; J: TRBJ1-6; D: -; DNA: TGTGCCAGCTCACCACTCGCGGTAGATATGGCCAATTCACCCCTCCACTTT; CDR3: CASSPLAVDMANSPLHF
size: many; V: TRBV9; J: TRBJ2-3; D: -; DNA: TGTGCCAGCAGTTTAACTATATCCTACACAGATACGCAGTATTTT; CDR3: CASSLTISYTDTQYF
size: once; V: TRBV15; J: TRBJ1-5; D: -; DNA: TGTGTCACCAGCAGAGATCCCCATAGCAATCAGCCCCAGCATTTT; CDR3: CVTSRDPHSNQPQHF
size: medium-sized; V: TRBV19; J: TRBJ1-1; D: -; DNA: TGTGCCAGTAGGAACAGGGATGACTATTCCACTGAAGCTTTCTTT; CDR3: CASRNRDDYSTEAFF
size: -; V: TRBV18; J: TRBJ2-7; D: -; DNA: TGTGCCAGCTCACAGGGCCGCTACGAGCAGTACTTC; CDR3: CASSQGRYEQYF
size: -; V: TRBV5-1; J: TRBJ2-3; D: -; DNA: TGCGCCAGCAGCCCTCCTCGCGGGTCCACAGATACGCAGTATTTT; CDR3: CASSPPRGSTDTQYF
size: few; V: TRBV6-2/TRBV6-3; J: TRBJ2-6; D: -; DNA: TGTGCCAGCAGTTATGCCGGCTCTGGGGCCAACGTCCTGACTTTC; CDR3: CASSYAGSGANVLTF
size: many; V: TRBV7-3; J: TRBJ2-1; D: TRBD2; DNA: TGTGCCAGCAGCTTAAGGGGGGGCGCGGGAGGATCCTACAATGAGCAGTTCTTC; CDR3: CASSLRGGAGGSYNEQFF
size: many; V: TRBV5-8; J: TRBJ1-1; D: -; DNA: TGTGCCAGCAGCCTATACAGGGCCCTAAACACTGAAGCTTTCTTT; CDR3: CASSLYRALNTEAFF
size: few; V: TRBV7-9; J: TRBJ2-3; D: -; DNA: TGTGCCAGCAGCTTAGTGATAGCGGAGAGCACAGATACGCAGTATTTT; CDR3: CASSLVIAESTDTQYF
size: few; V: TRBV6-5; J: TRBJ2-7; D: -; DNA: TGTGCCAGCAGTAAAAGAACAGGGTTTGGGGCGCCCTACGAGCAGTACTTC; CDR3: CASSKRTGFGAPYEQYF
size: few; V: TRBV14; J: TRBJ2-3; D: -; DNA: TGTGCCAGCAGCCAAGTCCGAGGGGGGCTGCGTAGCACAGATACGCAGTATTTT; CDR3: CASSQVRGGLRSTDTQYF
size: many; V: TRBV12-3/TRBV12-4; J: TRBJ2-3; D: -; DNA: TGTGCCAGCAGTCTCTCTAGCAACACAGATACGCAGTATTTT; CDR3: CASSLSSNTDTQYF
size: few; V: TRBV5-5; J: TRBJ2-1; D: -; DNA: TGTGCCAGCAGCTTGGTTGGCCGTAATTACAATGAGCAGTTCTTC; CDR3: CASSLVGRNYNEQFF
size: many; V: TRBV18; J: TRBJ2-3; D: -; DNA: TGTGCCAGCTCACCACCGGGAACCACAGATACGCAGTATTTT; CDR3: CASSPPGTTDTQYF
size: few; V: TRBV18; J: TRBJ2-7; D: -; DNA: TGTGCCAGCTCAGAGGGGGTCTCCTACGAGCAGTACTTC; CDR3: CASSEGVSYEQYF
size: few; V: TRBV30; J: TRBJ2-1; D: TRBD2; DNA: TGTGCCTGGAGTAACGGGGGGGTCAAGTTCTTC; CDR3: CAWSNGGVKFF
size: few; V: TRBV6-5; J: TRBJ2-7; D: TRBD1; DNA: TGTGCCACTCCTATCCGGGACAGAGCCTACGAGCAGTACTTC; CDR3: CATPIRDRAYEQYF
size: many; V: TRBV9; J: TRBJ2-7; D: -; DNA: TGTGCCAGCAGCGTAGGAACGGGAGAGGTCTACGAGCAGTACTTC; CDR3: CASSVGTGEVYEQYF
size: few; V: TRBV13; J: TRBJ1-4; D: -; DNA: TGTGCCAGCAGCTTAGGGTCGGCAACTAATGAAAAACTGTTTTTT; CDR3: CASSLGSATNEKLFF
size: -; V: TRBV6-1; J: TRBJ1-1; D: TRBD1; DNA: TGTGCCAGCAAGGGACAGGCGACGAACACTGAAGCTTTCTTT; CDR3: CASKGQATNTEAFF
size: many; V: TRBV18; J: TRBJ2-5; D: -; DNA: TGTGCCAGCTCACCGAGGCTGGGGACCCAGTACTTC; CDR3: CASSPRLGTQYF
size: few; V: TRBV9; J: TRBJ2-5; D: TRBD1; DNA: TGTGCCAGCAGCGTAGGGTCTTCAGGGGGACGGGAGACCCAGTACTTC; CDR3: CASSVGSSGGRETQYF
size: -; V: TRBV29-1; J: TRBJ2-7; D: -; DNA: TGCAGCGTGAAGGAGGGCGGGACACTCGAGCAGTACTTC; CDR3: CSVKEGGTLEQYF
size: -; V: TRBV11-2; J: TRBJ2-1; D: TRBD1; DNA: TGTGCCAGCAGCCCAACAGGGGCCAATGAGCAGTTCTTC; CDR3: CASSPTGANEQFF
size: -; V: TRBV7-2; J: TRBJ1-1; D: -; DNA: TGTGCCAGCAGCTCTTACGGGGATTCGGCTTTCTTT; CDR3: CASSSYGDSAFF
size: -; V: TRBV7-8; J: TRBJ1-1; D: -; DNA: TGTGCCAGCAGCTTCCCATTGGGACAGAACACTGAAGCTTTCTTT; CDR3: CASSFPLGQNTEAFF
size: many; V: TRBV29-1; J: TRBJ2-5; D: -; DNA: TGCAGCTCTTCTATAGGGTCTAAAGAGACCCAGTACTTC; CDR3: CSSSIGSKETQYF
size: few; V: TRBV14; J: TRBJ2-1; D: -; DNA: TGTGCCAGCAGCCCGGGGCTTGAGCAGTTCTTC; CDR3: CASSPGLEQFF
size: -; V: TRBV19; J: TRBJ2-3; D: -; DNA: TGTGCCTCCGGGGATACGCAGTATTTT; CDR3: CASGDTQYF